This T cell receptor (beta chain) was identified in a study of blood T cells in healthy people across ages. Overall study: There was about one barcoded beta molecule captured by template switching per two T cells. Study-level points and caveats: Possibly confounding the expanded clonotype changes was the fact that donor CMV status was unknown. Measured against age, TCR beta diversity per million T cells decreased in a roughly linear manner.

Concerning this clonotype itself: Its antigen is not identified.

The CDR3 is made up of 17 amino acids. V lost 4 bases, J lost 6 bases, and 17 bases stayed unmatched. CDR1 and CDR2 from the germline V gene are MGHRA and YSYEKL. Combining a sample-barcoded 5' primer with a J-beta primer mix, a second PCR ran for about 7 to 11 cycles. TCRdb reanalysed the 5' RACE reads using MiXCR and keeps one entry per CDR3 protein. This sample carries 660,000 or so distinct CDR3 sequences, approximately 59% of them seen once, and the ten largest clones take around 37%. This TCR derives from a man aged 60 to 75 in good health. Input material: blood. This chain joins TRBV4-1 and TRBJ1-2; TRBD1 matches at 7 bases. This CDR3 reads CASSRRLQGPPSDGYTF. The DNA of the CDR3 is TGCGCCAGCAGCCGTCGACTACAGGGGCCACCGTCGGATGGCTACACCTTC.